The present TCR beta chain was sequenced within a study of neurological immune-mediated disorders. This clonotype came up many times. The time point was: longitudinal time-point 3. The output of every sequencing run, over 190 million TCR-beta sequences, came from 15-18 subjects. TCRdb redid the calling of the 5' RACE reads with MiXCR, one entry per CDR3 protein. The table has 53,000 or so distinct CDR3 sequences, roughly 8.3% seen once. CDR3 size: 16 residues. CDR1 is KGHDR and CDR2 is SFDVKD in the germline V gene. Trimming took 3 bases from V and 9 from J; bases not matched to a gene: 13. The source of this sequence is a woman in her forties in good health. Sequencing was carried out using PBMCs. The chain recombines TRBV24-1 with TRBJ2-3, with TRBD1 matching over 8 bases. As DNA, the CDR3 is TGTGCCACCAGTGATCGTGACAGGGGTGGAATTGACACGCAGTATTTT. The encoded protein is CATSDRDRGGIDTQYF.